This TCR beta chain is drawn from a study of blood T cell repertoires in COVID-19. The overall study: The analysed material was cDNA or gDNA that came from T cells, B-cell-depleted T cells, or PBMCs.

Trimming took 0 bases from V and 8 from J, leaving 10 bases between them. Germline lookup yields CDR1 LGHDT and CDR2 YNNKEL (reference sequence). This CDR3 has 13 residues. Clones were read by immunoSEQ multiplex PCR, and TCRdb kept only the in-frame ones, dropping some. The table lists 190,000 or so clones, approximately 80% of them singletons. Patients of the Seattle cohort, enrolled during active infection, were followed longitudinally. The sample comprised peripheral blood. This sequence originates from a man aged 60 to 75 with COVID-19, enrolled during active disease. The V call is TRBV3-1 (or the pseudogene TRBV3-2), the J call TRBJ1-2, with D perhaps TRBD1 (5 bases). Here the CDR3 reads CASSQDRRGGYTF. CDR3 sequence (DNA): TGTGCCAGCAGCCAAGACCGGAGGGGCGGCTACACCTTC.